The sample holds a few counts of the clone carrying this TCR beta chain. Its antigen remains unidentified. The PCR employed 60 Vbeta primers together with 13 Jbeta primers. Sequenced by immunoSEQ multiplex PCR; TCRdb stores in-frame clones only, minus some. The sample yields about 160,000 clones, roughly four fifths seen once. The entry originates in a study of cytomegalovirus exposure and HLA in healthy donors. Points from the study as a whole: Association of about 17,000 TCR beta sequences with HLA alleles was found at 0.05 false discovery rate in a later analysis. Later on, analysis showed that most CMV-associated TCR beta chains appeared to be HLA-restricted.

This CDR3 has 17 residues. The germline V and J ends were trimmed by 1 base and 8 bases, with 20 bases remaining between them. Germline V gene lookup returns CDR1 SGHTA and CDR2 FQGNSA. Input material: PBMCs. This sequence joins TRBV7-2 and TRBJ1-4; weak D call: TRBD1 (6 bases). This sequence was found in a woman in her forties or fifties in good health and CMV-seropositive. This CDR3 reads CASSLGRRGGRGEKLFF. The CDR3 DNA reads as TGTGCCAGCAGCTTAGGAAGACGGGGGGGGCGCGGCGAAAAACTGTTTTTT.